This T cell receptor (beta chain) was identified in a study of blood T cells in healthy people across ages. Primers used in a second PCR of roughly 6 to 11 cycles were a sample-barcoded 5' primer and a J-beta primer mix. Each CDR3 protein is one row after TCRdb ran MiXCR on the 5' RACE reads. The repertoire holds roughly 2 million distinct CDR3 sequences, less than 50% seen once, with approximately 2.1% in the top ten. Findings of the study overall: PBMC samples, being unsorted, prevented any conclusive comparison of naive and antigen-experienced cells.

Turning to this clonotype: Its antigen is currently unknown.

The CDR3 extends over 13 amino acids. The germline V gene encodes CDR1 DFQATT and CDR2 SNEGSKA (reference sequence). V gave up 0 bases and J gave up 4 bases, with 9 bases separating them. The genes are TRBV20-1 and TRBJ1-2; D not certain. This receptor was taken from a woman aged 40 to 50 in good health. Sequencing input: blood. The CDR3 DNA reads TGCAGTGCTAGAGACGGTCTCCCCTATGGCTACACCTTC. This gives the protein CSARDGLPYGYTF.